The clone carrying this TCR beta chain was counted many times. Its specificity is unknown. The data were taken from a study of T-cell memory formation after mild COVID-19. The overall study: The TCR clusters were mostly specific to one donor.

V shed 0 bases, J shed 2 bases, and the junction held 4 bases outside the gene matches. Germline V lookup: CDR1 GTSNPN, CDR2 SVGIG (reference sequence). This CDR3 has 15 residues. TCRdb ran MiXCR on the 5' RACE reads and lists one entry per CDR3 protein. The sample shows fewer than 700,000 distinct CDR3 sequences, roughly 20% of them seen only once. General study findings and limits: Confirmation of SARS-CoV-2 specificity was lacking for second-wave clones peaking day 37.

Sequencing was done on a sample of PBMCs or a T cell subset sorted from them (not recorded which). V is TRBV30 and J is TRBJ1-5; TRBD1 matches 7 bases. The TCR comes from an adult woman who had mild COVID-19 (a few samples of this study predate the infection). Cell type and time point are not known. The CDR3 reads CAWSVGTVGNQPQHF. The CDR3, as DNA: TGTGCCTGGAGTGTTGGGACAGTCGGCAATCAGCCCCAGCATTTT.